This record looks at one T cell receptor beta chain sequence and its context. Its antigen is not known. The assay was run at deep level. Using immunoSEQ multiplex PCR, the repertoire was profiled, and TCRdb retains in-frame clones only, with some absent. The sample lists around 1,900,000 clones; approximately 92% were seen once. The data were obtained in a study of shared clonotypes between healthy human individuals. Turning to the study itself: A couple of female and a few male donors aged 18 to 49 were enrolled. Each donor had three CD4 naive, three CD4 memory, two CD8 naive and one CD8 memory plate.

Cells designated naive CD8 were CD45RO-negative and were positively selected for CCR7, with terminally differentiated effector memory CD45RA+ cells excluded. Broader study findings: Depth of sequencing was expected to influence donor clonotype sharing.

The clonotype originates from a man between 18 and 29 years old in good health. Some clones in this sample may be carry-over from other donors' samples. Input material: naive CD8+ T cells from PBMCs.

The CDR3 region is CASSLFRGSSGNTIYF. CDR3 in DNA: TGTGCCAGCAGTTTATTTCGGGGTTCCTCTGGAAACACCATATATTTT. The chain joins TRBV28 to TRBJ1-3, with unresolved D. The germline V gene has CDR1 MDHEN and CDR2 SYDVKM. Trimming took 1 base from V and 0 from J, leaving 10 bases between them. There are 16 residues in the CDR3. Variable domain in full (rest from reference TRBV28 and TRBJ1-3): DVKVTQSSRYLVKRTGEKVFLECVQDMDHENMFWYRQDPGLGLRLIYFSYDVKMKEKGDIPEGYSVSREKKERFSLILESASTNQTSMYLCASSLFRGSSGNTIYFGEGSWLTVV.